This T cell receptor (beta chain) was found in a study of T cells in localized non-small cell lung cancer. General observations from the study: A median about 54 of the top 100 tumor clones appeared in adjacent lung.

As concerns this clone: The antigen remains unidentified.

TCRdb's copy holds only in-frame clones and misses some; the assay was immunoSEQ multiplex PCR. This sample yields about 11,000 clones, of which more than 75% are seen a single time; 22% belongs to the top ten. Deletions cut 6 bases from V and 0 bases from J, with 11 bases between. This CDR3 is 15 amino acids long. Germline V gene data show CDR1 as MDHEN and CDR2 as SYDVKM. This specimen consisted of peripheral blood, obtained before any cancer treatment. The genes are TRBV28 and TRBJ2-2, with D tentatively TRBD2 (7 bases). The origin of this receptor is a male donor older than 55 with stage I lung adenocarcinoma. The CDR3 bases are TGTGCCAGCAGCCTGGGGGGGCCGAACACCGGGGAGCTGTTTTTT. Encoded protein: CASSLGGPNTGELFF. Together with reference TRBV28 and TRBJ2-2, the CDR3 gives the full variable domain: DVKVTQSSRYLVKRTGEKVFLECVQDMDHENMFWYRQDPGLGLRLIYFSYDVKMKEKGDIPEGYSVSREKKERFSLILESASTNQTSMYLCASSLGGPNTGELFFGEGSRLTVL.